This T cell receptor beta chain originates from a study of beta chain features in type 1 diabetes. A remark on this clone: Its antigen remains unidentified.

One heparinised blood draw averaging about 110 mL was given by each donor. Staining for CD45RO/CCR7/CD25/CD127/CD95/CD27 allowed sorting of CD4+ naive, central memory, regulatory and stem cell-like memory cells. Overall study results and limits: Among all four CD4+ subsets, Type 1 diabetes patients had TCRB CDR3s that were moderately but significantly shorter.

The entirety of the isolated RNA underwent reverse transcription, so expressed TCRB transcripts were sequenced. The protocol was immunoSEQ multiplex PCR, while the TCRdb copy is restricted to in-frame clones and leaves out a portion. The sample holds around 110,000 clones, about a sixth seen once. Sequencing was done on a sample of central memory CD4+ T cells from blood. This receptor was obtained from a man under 40 with type 1 diabetes.

CDR3 sequence: CASSPWSGGSPTRDEQFF. The CDR3 DNA sequence: TGCGCCAGCAGCCCCTGGTCTGGGGGGAGCCCCACTCGAGATGAGCAGTTCTTC. The rearrangement uses TRBV4-3 and TRBJ2-1, with D perhaps matching TRBD2 (6 bases). Germline V gives CDR1 LGHNA, CDR2 YSLEER. The CDR3 covers 18 residues. V dropped 4 bases and J dropped 8 bases, with 27 bases sitting between them.